Listed below are T cell receptor beta chains from one sample, sequenced in a study of CD8+CD57+ T cells in acquired aplastic anemia. TCRdb ran MiXCR on the reads and lists one entry per CDR3 protein. The sample shows some 170,000 distinct CDR3 sequences, around half of them seen only once. The sample consisted of sorted CD4+, CD8+, or CD8+CD57+ T cells (not recorded which) from PBMCs. These TCRs come from a human donor with aplastic anemia. Both conserved end residues are part of each CDR3. The order of the fields is J gene, clone size, V gene, D gene, CDR3 DNA, CDR3 protein. D genes are given only for firm matches. For some rows the clone size is stated as once, few or many, or as a class when expanded; others skip it.

>TRBJ2-1|-|TRBV5-6|TRBD2
TGTGCCAGCAGCTTGGATGGGGGGGCCTACAATGAGCAGTTCTTC
CASSLDGGAYNEQFF
>TRBJ1-5|many|TRBV20-1|-
TGCAGTGCTAGTAGTCAGCCCCAGCATTTT
CSASSQPQHF
>TRBJ2-7|-|TRBV5-1|-
TGCACCAGCAGCTTGGCTGCAGGGGCGGGGGAGCAGTACTTC
CTSSLAAGAGEQYF
>TRBJ2-5|few|TRBV12-3/TRBV12-4|-
TGTGCCAGCAGTTTGTCGGGGGGCCGGATACAAGAGACCCAGTACTTC
CASSLSGGRIQETQYF
>TRBJ2-3|many|TRBV5-1|TRBD1
TGCGCCAGCAGCTTCGGGACAGCGAAGACAGATACGCAGTATTTT
CASSFGTAKTDTQYF
>TRBJ2-7|-|TRBV7-8|-
TGTGCCAGCAGCTTAGAAGGGGTCTACGAGCAGTACTTC
CASSLEGVYEQYF
>TRBJ2-1|many|TRBV20-1|TRBD2
TGCAGTGCAACCCTAGCGGGGGGTGGTGAGCAGTTCTTC
CSATLAGGGEQFF
>TRBJ1-1|many|TRBV20-1|TRBD1
TGCAGTGCTAGAGATCTCCCAGGGGGCCTAAACGCTGAAGCTTTCTTT
CSARDLPGGLNAEAFF
>TRBJ2-1|-|TRBV24-1|TRBD2
TGTGCCACCAGTGATTCTAGCGGGGGTAACAATGAGCAGTTCTTC
CATSDSSGGNNEQFF
>TRBJ2-1|-|TRBV20-1|TRBD2
TGCAGTGCGGATAGCGGGAGAGGCGCCAATGAGCAGTTCTTC
CSADSGRGANEQFF
>TRBJ1-2|-|TRBV2|-
TGTGCCAGCAGTGCACCAGGGAGGACTAACTATGGCTACACCTTC
CASSAPGRTNYGYTF
>TRBJ1-2|medium-sized|TRBV15|-
TGTGCCACCAGCAGAGATCTCCCCAGCCCCTCTGGCTACACCTTC
CATSRDLPSPSGYTF
>TRBJ2-7|-|TRBV25-1|TRBD2
TGTGCCAGCAGTACCGGGACTAGCGTTAGGGAGCAGTACTTC
CASSTGTSVREQYF
>TRBJ1-2|-|TRBV15|TRBD1
TGTGCCACCAGGGCGGGACAGCAAATCTATGGCTACACCTTC
CATRAGQQIYGYTF
>TRBJ1-5|-|TRBV7-2|TRBD1
TGTGCCAGCAGCTTTGACAGGGGTCAGCCCCAGCATTTT
CASSFDRGQPQHF
>TRBJ1-2|few|TRBV10-3|-
TGTGCCATCAGTGAGGGAGAATCTGGCTACACCTTC
CAISEGESGYTF
>TRBJ2-3|many|TRBV7-3|-
TGTGCCAGCAGCTCTTCCGGGGCTAGCCGCGATACGCAGTATTTT
CASSSSGASRDTQYF
>TRBJ1-2|-|TRBV20-1|TRBD1
TGCAGTGCGCGAGGACAGGGCTTTAACTATGGCTACACCTTC
CSARGQGFNYGYTF
>TRBJ2-7|-|TRBV30|TRBD1
TGTGCCTGGAGTCCCGGGACAGGGCCCTACGAGCAGTACTTC
CAWSPGTGPYEQYF
>TRBJ2-3|-|TRBV20-1|TRBD2
TGCAGTGCCAGTAAGTTTGCGGGGGACACAGATACGCAGTATTTT
CSASKFAGDTDTQYF
>TRBJ2-7|-|TRBV10-2|TRBD2
TGCGCCACCAGGCCTTTGACGGGGGGGCAGGAGCAGTACTTC
CATRPLTGGQEQYF
>TRBJ1-2|few|TRBV24-1|-
TGTGCCACCAGTGGCCAATCGGCGCAGGGCTACACCTTC
CATSGQSAQGYTF
>TRBJ2-5|-|TRBV6-1|TRBD2
TGTGCCAGCAGGGATCTAGCGGGGGGGCTGGGTAAGACCCAGTACTTC
CASRDLAGGLGKTQYF
>TRBJ1-4|many|TRBV4-1|-
TGCGCCAGCAGCCGCCCTGATGGAACGGTGGAAAAACTGTTTTTT
CASSRPDGTVEKLFF